These 26 T cell receptor beta chains were sequenced from one sample in a study of OX40 agonist ivuxolimab in advanced cancers. Data came from immunoSEQ multiplex PCR; TCRdb stores just in-frame clones and leaves some out. The sample holds 70,000 or so clones, about nine tenths seen once. Sequences were derived from CD4+ or CD8+ T cells sorted from blood, sampled in a trial of the OX40 agonist ivuxolimab. The receptors derive from an adult with an advanced solid tumor such as melanoma, head and neck, liver or kidney cancer.

This rearrangement joins TRBV11-3 to TRBJ2-7, with 7 bases matching TRBD2. Germline CDR1 is SGHNT and CDR2 is YENEEA. This CDR3 contains 14 residues. The V and J ends lost 5 bases and 0 bases, in that order; junction bases with no gene match: 4. CDR3 sequence (DNA): TGTGCCAGCAGCGAGGGCGGGAGCTCCTACGAGCAGTACTTC. This translates into CASSEGGSSYEQYF.

CDR3 in amino acids: CATWTGAYEQYF. The CDR3 bases are TGTGCCACCTGGACAGGGGCCTACGAGCAGTACTTC. This chain connects TRBV2 to TRBJ2-7; 9 nucleotides agree with TRBD1. The CDR3 runs 12 residues. V was pared by 10 bases and J by 2 bases, with 3 bases of the junction left unmatched. Germline loops: CDR1 SNHLY, CDR2 FYNNEI.

This chain uses TRBV7-9 with TRBJ2-3; the D is unclear. The V gene lost 2 bases and the J gene lost 1 base, with 4 bases spanning the gap. This CDR3 has 13 residues. Germline V gives CDR1 SEHNR, CDR2 FQNEAQ (reference sequence). The CDR3 protein is CASSLLRTDTQYF. The DNA of the CDR3 is TGTGCCAGCAGCTTATTACGCACAGATACGCAGTATTTT.

J is TRBJ2-5 and V is TRBV19; D is perhaps TRBD1 or TRBD2 (5 bases each). The CDR3 contains 15 residues. Germline V lookup: CDR1 LNHDA, CDR2 SQIVND (reference sequence). The V and J ends lost 4 bases and 1 base respectively, with 13 bases between them. CDR3 in amino acids: CASSKTADLQETQYF. CDR3 nucleotides: TGTGCCAGTAGTAAGACAGCGGACCTCCAAGAGACCCAGTACTTC.

The chain uses TRBV5-1 and TRBJ2-4; 8 bases agree with TRBD1. CDR1 and CDR2 (germline): SGHRS, YFSETQ. V lost 4 bases and J lost 0; bases outside the gene matches: 3. The CDR3 loop spans 15 amino acids. The CDR3 sequence is CASSLTGGAKNIQYF. CDR3 nucleotide sequence: TGCGCCAGCAGCCTTACAGGGGGAGCCAAAAACATTCAGTACTTC.

The rearrangement uses TRBV18 and TRBJ2-7, with 7 bases matching TRBD2. With 6 bases clipped from V and 2 bases from J, the junction kept 7 bases outside the gene matches. This CDR3 has 14 amino acids. Germline V gives CDR1 KGHSH, CDR2 LQKENI. DNA for the CDR3: TGTGCCAGCTCCGAAGGGACTACCGCCTACGAGCAGTACTTC. Encoded protein: CASSEGTTAYEQYF.

This clone was observed a few times. The chain couples TRBV11-1 to TRBJ1-1; D might be TRBD1 (6 bases). V was cut by 1 base and J by 9 bases, with 15 bases left in between. The CDR3 runs to 14 residues. Looked up from germline, CDR1 is SGHAT and CDR2 is FQDESV (reference sequence). The CDR3 bases are TGTGCCAGCAGCTTAGACTGGGACATTCGTCAAGCTTTCTTT. This encodes CASSLDWDIRQAFF. Together with reference TRBV11-1 and TRBJ1-1, the CDR3 gives the full variable domain: EAEVAQSPRYKITEKSQAVAFWCDPISGHATLYWYRQILGQGPELLVQFQDESVVDDSQLPKDRFSAERLKGVDSTLKIQPAELGDSAMYLCASSLDWDIRQAFFGQGTRLTVV.

This clone was seen only once. The rearrangement joins TRBV14 to TRBJ2-7, with no clear D. V was shortened by 4 bases and J by 6 bases, with 10 bases between the two germline ends. Germline loops: CDR1 SGHDN, CDR2 FVKESK. The CDR3 consists of 12 residues. CDR3: CASSPLSGEQYF. DNA of the CDR3: TGTGCCAGCAGCCCCCTCTCCGGCGAGCAGTACTTC.

The chain couples TRBV19 to TRBJ1-1; D is perhaps TRBD1 (6 bases). Germline CDR1 reads LNHDA; CDR2 reads SQIVND (reference sequence). V was shortened by 2 bases and J by 3 bases, with 22 bases between the two germline ends. The length of the CDR3 is 18 residues. CDR3 bases: TGTGCCAGTAGTATATGGGGAAGGGGGGGCGAGATCCACACTGAAGCTTTCTTT. It translates to CASSIWGRGGEIHTEAFF.

The rearrangement links TRBV7-9 to TRBJ2-5, with D perhaps TRBD1 (6 bases). The CDR3 contains 15 residues. V was cut by 4 bases and J by 0 bases, with 12 bases left in between. Germline V gene sequence: CDR1 SEHNR, CDR2 FQNEAQ (reference sequence). CDR3: CASSSTGRYQETQYF. CDR3 sequence (DNA): TGTGCCAGCAGCTCCACAGGGCGGTACCAAGAGACCCAGTACTTC.

V is TRBV5-5 and J is TRBJ1-2; D gene ambiguous. The germline V gene encodes CDR1 SGHKS and CDR2 YYEKEE (reference sequence). CDR3 length: 14 amino acids. Between the trimmed V and J ends, which lost 0 bases and 0 bases, there was a span of 6 bases. The CDR3 DNA sequence: TGTGCCAGCAGCTTGGGGTCTACTAACTATGGCTACACCTTC. Encoded protein: CASSLGSTNYGYTF.

The V gene is TRBV5-6, the J gene TRBJ1-2; D is ambiguous. The CDR3 is 12 residues long. The germline V gene has CDR1 SGHDT and CDR2 YYEEEE. Trimming stripped 2 bases from V and 6 bases from J, with 8 bases between. CDR3 sequence (DNA): TGTGCCAGCAGCTTTATTGCTGATGGCTACACCTTC. It yields the protein CASSFIADGYTF.

This clone showed up just once. The chain joins TRBV21-1 to TRBJ1-6; TRBD1, the D gene given by the table, was not confirmed from the DNA. TRBV21-1 is a pseudogene. CDR3 length: 20 residues. The CDR3, as DNA: TGTGCCAGCAGCCTGGTCCAGGGTGCACCGGGCGATTCCTATAATTCACCCCTCCACTTT. It encodes CASSLVQGAPGDSYNSPLHF.

This clone was picked up one time. CDR3 amino acids: CASSLIRGAESYNEQFF. The CDR3 nucleotides are TGCGCCAGCAGCTTGATTAGGGGGGCAGAGTCCTACAATGAGCAGTTCTTC. The V call is TRBV5-1, the J call TRBJ2-1; D possibly uses TRBD1 or TRBD2 (6 bases each). V lost 1 base and J lost 1, with 15 bases in between. Germline CDR1 SGHRS, CDR2 YFSETQ. CDR3 size: 17 residues.

This clone turned up a few times. This chain connects TRBV15 to TRBJ1-4; TRBD1 is a possible D gene (5 bases). V shed 1 base and J shed 8 bases, with 17 bases lying between them. CDR1 and CDR2 from the germline V gene are LNHNV and YYDKDF (reference sequence). The CDR3 runs 16 residues. DNA of the CDR3: TGTGCCACCAGCAGAGTGAGGGGAGACCTATACGAAAAACTGTTTTTT. It yields the protein CATSRVRGDLYEKLFF.

The chain is built from TRBV10-3 and TRBJ2-5, with unresolved D. The CDR3 extends over 12 amino acids. Germline CDR1 reads ENHRY; CDR2 reads SYGVKD. With 3 bases removed from V and 5 bases from J, the gap between germline ends came to 7 bases. This chain's CDR3 is CAISEEGETQYF. CDR3 in DNA: TGTGCCATCAGTGAAGAAGGGGAGACCCAGTACTTC.

This rearrangement joins TRBV7-9 to TRBJ2-3; D call uncertain. The CDR3 has 13 amino acids. In germline, CDR1 is SEHNR, CDR2 FQNEAQ (reference sequence). V was trimmed by 7 bases and J by 4 bases, leaving 12 bases between them. In DNA, the CDR3 is TGTGCCAGCAACGAAAAGGTTTCAGATACGCAGTATTTT. This encodes CASNEKVSDTQYF. The whole variable domain, remainder taken from reference TRBV7-9 and TRBJ2-3, is DTGVSQNPRHKITKRGQNVTFRCDPISEHNRLYWYRQTLGQGPEFLTYFQNEAQLEKSRLLSDRFSAERPKGSFSTLEIQRTEQGDSAMYLCASNEKVSDTQYFGPGTRLTVL.

The chain employs TRBV5-6 and TRBJ1-5; D is perhaps TRBD1 (5 bases). This CDR3 region has 15 residues. The V end was cut by 2 bases, the J end by 1 base, with 10 bases between. Germline V gene lookup returns CDR1 SGHDT and CDR2 YYEEEE. Here the CDR3 reads CASSFRDWSNQPQHF. In DNA form, the CDR3 reads TGTGCCAGCAGCTTCCGGGACTGGAGCAATCAGCCCCAGCATTTT.

The gene calls are TRBV28 and TRBJ2-4; D tentatively reads TRBD1 or TRBD2 (5 bases each). Looked up from germline, CDR1 is MDHEN and CDR2 is SYDVKM. CDR3 length equals 14 residues. V lost 6 bases and J lost 3, with 12 bases in between. The CDR3 nucleotides are TGTGCCAGCAGGGCTTTGGGGGACAAAAACATTCAGTACTTC. Translating gives CASRALGDKNIQYF.

The J gene is TRBJ2-7, the V gene TRBV5-1; a weak D match, TRBD1 (6 bases). Germline CDR1 reads SGHRS; CDR2 reads YFSETQ. V was pared by 4 bases and J by 5 bases, with 16 bases between. CDR3 length: 14 amino acids. The CDR3 loop is CASSPIQGSDEQYF. CDR3 sequence (DNA): TGCGCCAGCAGCCCAATACAGGGTAGCGACGAGCAGTACTTC.

The genes are TRBV4-3 and TRBJ2-1; the match to TRBD2 covers 13 bases. The CDR3 extends over 15 amino acids. Trimming cost V 4 bases and J 8 bases; bases outside gene matches: 5. The germline gives CDR1 LGHNA, CDR2 YSLEER. This CDR3 is CASSPGTSGTDEQFF. For the CDR3, the DNA is TGCGCCAGCAGCCCCGGGACTAGCGGGACCGATGAGCAGTTCTTC.

This sequence joins TRBV5-4 and TRBJ2-2; 7 bases fit TRBD1. The ends lost 2 bases at V and 3 bases at J; junction bases unmatched: 4. The CDR3 spans 15 residues. Germline CDR1 is SGHNT and CDR2 is YYREEE (reference sequence). The CDR3 DNA follows: TGTGCCAGCAGCTTACGGGACAGTCACACCGGGGAGCTGTTTTTT. Translation gives CASSLRDSHTGELFF.

The genes are TRBV7-2 and TRBJ1-3; tentative D call: TRBD1 (6 bases). Germline values: CDR1 SGHTA, CDR2 FQGNSA. This CDR3 region has 15 residues. Trimming shortened V by 6 bases and J by 0 bases, and 12 bases separated the two germline ends. The CDR3 nucleotides are TGTGCCAGCAGTAGAAGGACAGTCTCTGGAAACACCATATATTTT. Its protein is CASSRRTVSGNTIYF.

This clone was seen a few times. The V call is TRBV6-5, the J call TRBJ2-1, with unresolved D. This CDR3 contains 15 residues. Germline V gene data show CDR1 as MNHEY and CDR2 as SVGAGI. V shed 4 bases and J shed 0 bases, with 10 bases lying between them. The CDR3 DNA follows: TGTGCCAGCAGTTTTGGGCTTCACTCCTACAATGAGCAGTTCTTC. It translates to CASSFGLHSYNEQFF.

The J gene is TRBJ1-4, the V gene TRBV4-3, with D possibly being TRBD1 (5 bases). Trimming stripped 1 base from V and 7 bases from J, with 16 bases between. The germline CDR1 and CDR2 sequences are LGHNA and YSLEER. The CDR3 runs 16 residues. The CDR3 DNA follows: TGCGCCAGCAGCCAAGCGCGGCCAGGGAGGGCTGAAAAACTGTTTTTT. It codes for CASSQARPGRAEKLFF.

The chain combines TRBV18 with TRBJ1-5; TRBD1 agrees at 8 bases. The CDR3 sequence is 15 residues long. Trimming cost V 5 bases and J 5 bases; bases outside gene matches: 8. The germline V gene encodes CDR1 KGHSH and CDR2 LQKENI. In DNA form, the CDR3 reads TGTGCCAGCTCAATGGGACAGGCCTTTTATCAGCCCCAGCATTTT. It is translated as CASSMGQAFYQPQHF.